At least ten counts were recorded for the clone carrying this T cell receptor (beta chain). TCR cDNA molecules were tagged individually, and each one carried a unique molecular identifier. TCRdb reprocessed the 5' RACE reads via MiXCR and lists one record per CDR3 protein. This sample has about 61,000 distinct CDR3 sequences; 6.3% occur once, and the top ten carry around 15%. The entry originates in a study of spatial heterogeneity in lung cancer. About the research overall: Compared with alpha-chain sequences, beta-chain sequences were consistently detected in greater numbers.

Time point described: sample taken at primary tumor resection. Samples were donated by 72 untreated early-stage non-small cell lung cancer patients. In each case, whole RNA from tumor, nontumor lung or frozen PBMC was sequenced unsorted. The CDR3 runs 13 residues. Germline V gene data show CDR1 as MDHEN and CDR2 as SYDVKM. Sequences were derived from PBMCs, sampled at surgery. The chain carries TRBV28 and TRBJ1-1, with TRBD1 matching over 7 bases. This receptor was identified in a female donor with early-stage non-small cell lung cancer. CDR3 in amino acids: CALGGQLNTEAFF. In DNA, the CDR3 is TGTGCTTTAGGGGGCCAATTGAACACTGAAGCTTTCTTT. Drawing the rest from reference TRBV28 and TRBJ1-1, the complete variable domain is DVKVTQSSRYLVKRTGEKVFLECVQDMDHENMFWYRQDPGLGLRLIYFSYDVKMKEKGDIPEGYSVSREKKERFSLILESASTNQTSMYLCALGGQLNTEAFFGQGTRLTVV.